Listed below are T cell receptor beta chains from one sample, sequenced in a study of somatic mutations in cytotoxic T cells in rheumatoid arthritis. Repertoires were generated with immunoSEQ multiplex PCR, while TCRdb's copy carries only in-frame clones and drops some. The repertoire holds around 16,000 clones, with about four fifths as singletons. Sequenced sample: CD8+ T cells sorted from blood. The receptors come from an adult with rheumatoid arthritis. Each CDR3 is given with its conserved first and last residue. Each record gives: V gene, clone size, D gene, J gene, CDR3 protein, CDR3 DNA. The D gene is left open where the match is weak. Size is omitted from some rows. Given values are once, few, many or a class for expanded clones.

TRBV19	NA	TRBD1	TRBJ1-2	CASSFKTGAVSRYTF	TGTGCCAGTAGTTTTAAGACAGGGGCCGTCTCCCGCTACACCTTC
TRBV6-1	NA	TRBD2	TRBJ2-1	CASSEVGGGTNEQFF	TGTGCCAGCAGTGAAGTGGGCGGGGGGACCAATGAGCAGTTCTTC
TRBV7-7	NA	TRBD2	TRBJ2-5	CASSPKAGGQETQYF	TGTGCTAGCAGCCCAAAAGCGGGGGGCCAAGAGACCCAGTACTTC
TRBV7-9	NA	TRBD2	TRBJ2-1	CASSSWEGLAAEQFF	TGTGCCAGCAGCTCCTGGGAGGGACTAGCAGCTGAGCAGTTCTTC
TRBV7-6	NA	NA	TRBJ1-5	CASSLAWGANQPQHF	TGTGCCAGCAGCTTAGCGTGGGGGGCGAATCAGCCCCAGCATTTT
TRBV5-6	NA	TRBD1	TRBJ2-2	CASRGTGVGSGELFF	TGTGCCAGCAGGGGGACAGGGGTAGGTTCCGGGGAGCTGTTTTTT
TRBV7-8	once	NA	TRBJ2-7	CASSTKRDSEQYF	TGTGCCAGCAGCACCAAAAGAGACAGTGAGCAGTACTTC
TRBV28	NA	NA	TRBJ1-1	CASSFRGMNTEAFF	TGTGCCAGCAGTTTTAGGGGGATGAACACTGAAGCTTTCTTT
TRBV11-2	NA	NA	TRBJ1-2	CASSFVKQTHGYTF	TGTGCCAGCAGCTTTGTGAAGCAGACACATGGCTACACCTTC
TRBV7-6	NA	TRBD1	TRBJ1-2	CASSLDPTGGDGYTF	TGTGCCAGCAGCTTGGACCCAACAGGGGGCGATGGCTACACCTTC
TRBV5-4	few	TRBD2	TRBJ2-7	CASSLVGGEEMAF	TGTGCCAGCAGCTTGGTGGGGGGGGAAGAGATGGCCTTC
TRBV10-3	NA	TRBD2	TRBJ2-7	CAIRGGLAGGLSSYEQYF	TGTGCCATCCGGGGAGGCCTAGCGGGGGGGCTAAGCTCCTACGAGCAGTACTTC
TRBV4-1	NA	NA	TRBJ2-5	CASSQAGEGVETQYF	TGCGCCAGCAGCCAAGCCGGGGAGGGGGTGGAGACCCAGTACTTC
TRBV7-9	NA	NA	TRBJ2-7	CASSFGQDEQYF	TGTGCCAGCAGCTTCGGGCAGGACGAGCAGTACTTC
TRBV6-5	NA	TRBD1	TRBJ1-2	CASSLGQGFGYTF	TGTGCCAGCAGCCTCGGACAGGGGTTTGGCTACACCTTC
TRBV27	once	TRBD1	TRBJ1-5	CASSLYRGHGNQPQHF	TGTGCCAGCAGTTTATATAGGGGGCATGGCAATCAGCCCCAGCATTTT
TRBV9	medium-sized	NA	TRBJ2-2	CASSTRTRPGELFF	TGTGCCAGCAGCACCCGGACTCGCCCCGGGGAGCTGTTTTTT
TRBV7-9	once	TRBD2	TRBJ2-3	CASSFSTSGGATDTQYF	TGTGCCAGCAGCTTTTCCACTAGCGGGGGGGCCACAGATACGCAGTATTTT